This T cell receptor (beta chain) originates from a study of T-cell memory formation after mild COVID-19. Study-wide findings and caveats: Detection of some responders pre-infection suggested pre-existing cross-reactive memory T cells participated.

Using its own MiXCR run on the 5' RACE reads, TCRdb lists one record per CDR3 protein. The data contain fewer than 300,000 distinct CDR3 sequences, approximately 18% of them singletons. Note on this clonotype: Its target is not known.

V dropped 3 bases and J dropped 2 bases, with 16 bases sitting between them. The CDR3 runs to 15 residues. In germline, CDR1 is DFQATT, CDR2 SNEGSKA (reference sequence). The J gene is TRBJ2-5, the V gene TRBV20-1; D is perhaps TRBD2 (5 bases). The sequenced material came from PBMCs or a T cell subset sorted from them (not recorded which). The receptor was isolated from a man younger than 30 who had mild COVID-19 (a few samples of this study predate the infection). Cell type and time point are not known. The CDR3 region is CSARDSGILQETQYF. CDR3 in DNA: TGCAGTGCTAGGGACTCCGGCATCCTACAAGAGACCCAGTACTTC.